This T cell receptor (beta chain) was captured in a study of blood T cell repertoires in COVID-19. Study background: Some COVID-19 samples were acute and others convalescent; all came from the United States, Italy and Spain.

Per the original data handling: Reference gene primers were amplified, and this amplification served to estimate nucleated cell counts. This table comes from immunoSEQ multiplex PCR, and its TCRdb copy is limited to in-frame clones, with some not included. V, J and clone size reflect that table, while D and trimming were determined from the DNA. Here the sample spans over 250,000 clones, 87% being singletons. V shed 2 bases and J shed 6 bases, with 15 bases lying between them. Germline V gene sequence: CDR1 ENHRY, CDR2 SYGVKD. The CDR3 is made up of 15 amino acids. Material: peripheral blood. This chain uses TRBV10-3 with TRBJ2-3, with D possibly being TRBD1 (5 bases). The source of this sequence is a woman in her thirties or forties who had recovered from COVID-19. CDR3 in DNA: TGTGCCATCAGTGAGATAAGGTCAGGGTTGGATACGCAGTATTTT. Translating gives CAISEIRSGLDTQYF.